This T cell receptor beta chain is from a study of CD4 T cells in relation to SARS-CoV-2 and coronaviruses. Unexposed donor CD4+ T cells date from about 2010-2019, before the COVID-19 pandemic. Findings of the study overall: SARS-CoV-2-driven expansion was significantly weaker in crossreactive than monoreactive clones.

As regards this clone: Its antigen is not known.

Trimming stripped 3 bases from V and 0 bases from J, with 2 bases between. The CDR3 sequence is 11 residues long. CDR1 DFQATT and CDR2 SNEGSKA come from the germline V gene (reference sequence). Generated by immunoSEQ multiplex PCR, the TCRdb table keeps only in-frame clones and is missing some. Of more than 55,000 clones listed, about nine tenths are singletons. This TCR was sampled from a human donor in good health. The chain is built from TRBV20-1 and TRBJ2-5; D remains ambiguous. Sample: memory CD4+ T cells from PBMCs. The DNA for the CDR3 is TGCAGTGCTAGCTACCAAGAGACCCAGTACTTC. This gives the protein CSASYQETQYF.